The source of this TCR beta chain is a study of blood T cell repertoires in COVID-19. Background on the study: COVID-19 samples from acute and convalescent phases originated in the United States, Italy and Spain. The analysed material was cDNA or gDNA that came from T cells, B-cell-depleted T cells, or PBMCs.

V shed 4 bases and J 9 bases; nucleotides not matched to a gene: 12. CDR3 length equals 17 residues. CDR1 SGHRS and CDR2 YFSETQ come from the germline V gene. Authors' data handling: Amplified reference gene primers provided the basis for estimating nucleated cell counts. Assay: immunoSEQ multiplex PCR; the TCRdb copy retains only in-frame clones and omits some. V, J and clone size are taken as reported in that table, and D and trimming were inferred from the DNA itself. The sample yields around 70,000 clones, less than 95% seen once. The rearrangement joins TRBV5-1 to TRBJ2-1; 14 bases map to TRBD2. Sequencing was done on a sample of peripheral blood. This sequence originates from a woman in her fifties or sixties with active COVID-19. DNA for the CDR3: TGCGCCAGCAGCCCCTGGACTAGCGGGAGGTCTTCGGCTGAGCAGTTCTTC. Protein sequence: CASSPWTSGRSSAEQFF.